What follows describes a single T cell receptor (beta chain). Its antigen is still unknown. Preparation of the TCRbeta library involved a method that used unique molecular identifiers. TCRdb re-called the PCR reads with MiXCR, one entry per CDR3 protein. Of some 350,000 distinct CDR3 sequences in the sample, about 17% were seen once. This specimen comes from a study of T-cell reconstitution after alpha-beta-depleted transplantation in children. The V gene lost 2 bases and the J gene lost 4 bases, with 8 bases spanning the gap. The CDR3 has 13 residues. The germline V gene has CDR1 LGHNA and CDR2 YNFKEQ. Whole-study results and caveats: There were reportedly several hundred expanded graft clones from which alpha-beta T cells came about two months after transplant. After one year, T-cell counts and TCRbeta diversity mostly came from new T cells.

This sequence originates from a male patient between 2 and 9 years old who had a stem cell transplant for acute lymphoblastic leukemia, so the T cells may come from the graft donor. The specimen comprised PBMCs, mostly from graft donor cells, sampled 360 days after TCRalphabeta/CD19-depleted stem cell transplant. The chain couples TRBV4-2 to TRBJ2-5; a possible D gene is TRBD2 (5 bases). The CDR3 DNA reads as TGTGCCAGCAGCCAACACGGGGTAGAGACCCAGTACTTC. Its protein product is CASSQHGVETQYF.